This is a list of T cell receptor beta chains from one sample in a study of response to subunit inactivated influenza vaccine. Each CDR3 protein gets one entry after TCRdb re-called the RT-PCR reads with MiXCR. The table has 800,000 or so distinct CDR3 sequences, over 20% seen once. The input for sequencing was PBMCs from blood, taken more than 4 days after vaccination. These receptors were obtained from a man aged 45-65 years who received an inactivated influenza vaccine. Each CDR3 is given with its conserved first and last residue. The order of the fields is clone size, J gene, D gene, V gene, CDR3 DNA, CDR3 protein. D genes are given only for firm matches. Clone size is not always given. Where it is, it says once, few, many or a class for expanded clones.

>-|TRBJ2-7|TRBD1|TRBV7-7
TGTGCTAGCAGCCCGGGACAGTCAGGCGAGCAGTACTTC
CASSPGQSGEQYF
>-|TRBJ2-3|TRBD1|TRBV20-1
TGCAGTGCCACCGGGACAGGGTTCGGTTGGGCGCAGTATTTT
CSATGTGFGWAQYF
>-|TRBJ1-6|TRBD1|TRBV6-5
TGTGCCAGCAGTTACTCCGGGACAGAACACAATTCACCCCTCCACTTT
CASSYSGTEHNSPLHF
>-|TRBJ1-1|-|TRBV15
TGTGCCACCAGATCAGGGAGGGAGACGCACGCTTTCTTT
CATRSGRETHAFF
>-|TRBJ1-2|-|TRBV6-5
TGTGCCAGCAGTTCCCTAGGTGAGCTGGCTGGCTACACCTTC
CASSSLGELAGYTF
>-|TRBJ1-2|-|TRBV18
TGTGCCAGCTCACCACCGTACGGAGCAAACTATGGCTACACCTTC
CASSPPYGANYGYTF
>few|TRBJ2-3|TRBD2|TRBV20-1
TGCAGTGCTAGAGTCATGGGACTAGCGGGACGCACAGATACGCAGTATTTT
CSARVMGLAGRTDTQYF
>-|TRBJ1-6|-|TRBV4-3
TGCGCCAGCAGCCAAAACAGGGACTCACCCCTCCACTTT
CASSQNRDSPLHF
>-|TRBJ2-3|TRBD2|TRBV3-1
TGTGCCAGCAGCCAAGGACTAGCGGTAGATACGCAGTATTTT
CASSQGLAVDTQYF
>many|TRBJ2-7|-|TRBV10-2
TGCGCCAGCAGTGTGGTTGGGGGCGGGAGAGCGGTCGAGCAGTACTTC
CASSVVGGGRAVEQYF
>-|TRBJ2-4|TRBD1|TRBV6-5
TGTGCCAGCAGTTACTCGGGACAGGGGATGAACATTCAGTACTTC
CASSYSGQGMNIQYF
>-|TRBJ2-1|-|TRBV6-2/TRBV6-3
TGTGCCAGCAGTTACACGGGGCGCTACAATGAGCAGTTCTTC
CASSYTGRYNEQFF